This T cell receptor (beta chain) was sequenced in a study of shared clonotypes between healthy human individuals. TCRdb keeps only in-frame clones here, not all; method: immunoSEQ multiplex PCR. The data show about 490,000 clones, less than 80% seen once. The junction had 1 base not matched to a gene; V was cut back by 6 bases and J by 2 bases. This CDR3 region has 15 residues. Germline V lookup: CDR1 MNHEY, CDR2 SVGAGI. The chain combines TRBV6-5 with TRBJ2-1; TRBD2 matches at 13 bases. Sequencing input: PBMCs. The TCR was taken from a woman aged 40 to 55 in good health. Some clones in this sample may be carry-over from other donors' samples. CDR3: CASRTSGRAYNEQFF. The CDR3 nucleotides read TGTGCCAGCAGAACTAGCGGGAGGGCCTACAATGAGCAGTTCTTC.